This section outlines one T cell receptor (beta chain) sequence together with its context. Its matching antigen is unknown. The conserved closing phenylalanine or tryptophan is absent in this CDR3, likely reflecting a read error. The template was RNA from unsorted bulk tissue. Donors were chemotherapy-naive, newly diagnosed lung cancer surgical patients in China, August–November 2014. The data stem from a study of tumor and adjacent non-tumor tissue in lung cancer. Study at large: Patients were aged about 30 to 85, 10 men and about five women, stage I to III.

A modified ARM-PCR protocol with three rounds of nested PCR amplified TCRbeta. TCRdb fed the multiplex PCR reads into MiXCR, producing one record per CDR3 protein. The sample lists approximately 130,000 distinct CDR3 sequences, about 66% seen once, with around 13% in the top ten. Study-level findings and limits: Tumor TCR diversity, when higher, was linked to shorter survival. Top 100 clones took a larger repertoire share in normal lung.

Germline values: CDR1 PRHDT, CDR2 FYEKMQ (reference sequence). The CDR3 loop spans 18 amino acids. V shed 4 bases and J 6 bases; nucleotides not matched to a gene: 17. The receptor was isolated from a man aged 25-40 years with non-small cell lung cancer. The sample comprised lung tumor tissue. The chain couples TRBV13 to TRBJ2-2, with 7 bases lining up with TRBD2. CDR3 coding DNA: TGTGCCAGCAGCTCCCCCAATCGTTGGGTAGCGGGCCCCGGGGAGCTGTTTGTT. It specifies CASSSPNRWVAGPGELFV.